Each of the 17 T cell receptor beta chains below was sequenced from the same sample in a study of vaccination effects on CD4 cells after COVID-19. The antigens for these receptors are not known. The table came from immunoSEQ multiplex PCR; TCRdb's copy has only in-frame clones and leaves some out. Of 45,000 to 55,000 clones detected, roughly 72% appear once; the ten largest clones hold 6.5% to 8.5%. An approximately nine-day culture period preceded the isolation of CD4+ T cells. Each participant was given two doses of one vaccine (BNT162b2 or mRNA-1273). The input for sequencing was CD4+ T cells from PBMCs cultured without peptide, taken after COVID-19 vaccination. Receptors were obtained from a human donor who received a COVID-19 vaccine.

V and J are TRBV2 and TRBJ2-7; possible D gene TRBD1, 6 bases. This CDR3 region has 16 residues. CDR1 is SNHLY, CDR2 FYNNEI, per germline. V was shortened by 0 bases and J by 6 bases, with 18 bases between the two germline ends. CDR3 sequence (DNA): TGTGCCAGCAGTGAAGCGCTTGGCCGTCAGGGGTTCGAGCAGTACTTC. Protein sequence: CASSEALGRQGFEQYF.

This clone was counted only a few times. This sequence joins TRBV11-3 and TRBJ2-2, with D hard to call. The CDR3 has 16 amino acids. Germline V gene data show CDR1 as SGHNT and CDR2 as YENEEA. Trimming took 5 bases from V and 7 from J, leaving 20 bases between them. CDR3 protein: CASSAPPLEGGGELFF. CDR3 bases: TGTGCCAGCAGCGCTCCGCCCTTAGAAGGCGGCGGGGAGCTGTTTTTT.

The rearrangement links TRBV6-5 to TRBJ1-5; D perhaps matches TRBD1 (5 bases). Trimming left V 5 bases short and J 2 bases short, with 16 bases between. Germline CDR1 and CDR2: MNHEY and SVGAGI. The CDR3 loop spans 16 amino acids. This CDR3 is CASSHFRGTGNQPQHF. DNA for the CDR3: TGTGCCAGCAGTCACTTCCGGGGGACGGGCAATCAGCCCCAGCATTTT.

This clone occurred a few times. CDR3 sequence reads: CASSLSPGQLNEKLFF. The CDR3 DNA follows: TGTGCCAGCAGCTTAAGTCCGGGACAGCTCAATGAAAAACTGTTTTTT. The chain links TRBV7-2 to TRBJ1-4, with 7 bases that match TRBD1. The CDR3 is made up of 16 amino acids. Germline CDR1 SGHTA, CDR2 FQGNSA. V shed 2 bases and J 5 bases; nucleotides not matched to a gene: 8.

The chain couples TRBV18 to TRBJ2-7, with a possible D match to TRBD2 (6 bases). The CDR3 sequence is 15 residues long. Trimming removed 4 bases from V and 6 bases from J, with 19 bases in between. Germline CDR1 KGHSH, CDR2 LQKENI. CDR3 residues: CASSLNTGAMGEQYF. DNA for the CDR3: TGTGCCAGCTCACTAAACACGGGAGCCATGGGCGAGCAGTACTTC.

The chain links TRBV28 to TRBJ1-1; unclear D gene. CDR3 length: 12 amino acids. Germline V gives CDR1 MDHEN, CDR2 SYDVKM. V was clipped by 6 bases and J by 2 bases, with 7 bases between them. The CDR3 DNA is TGTGCCAGCAGGACCCTAAACACTGAAGCTTTCTTT. Translation: CASRTLNTEAFF.

The rearrangement joins TRBV19 to TRBJ1-6; no clear D gene. V dropped 3 bases and J dropped 9 bases, with 15 bases sitting between them. The CDR3 loop spans 15 amino acids. From germline, CDR1 is LNHDA and CDR2 SQIVND (reference sequence). The CDR3 reads CASSIQQKVGSPLHF. The CDR3 bases are TGTGCCAGTAGTATCCAACAGAAAGTGGGTTCACCCCTCCACTTT.

This chain connects TRBV6-5 to TRBJ2-3, with 7 nucleotides matching TRBD1. The V and J ends lost 5 bases and 5 bases, in that order; junction bases with no gene match: 7. The CDR3 covers 14 residues. Germline CDR1 and CDR2: MNHEY and SVGAGI. CDR3 sequence: CASSRGQLQDTQYF. DNA for the CDR3: TGTGCCAGCAGTAGGGGACAGTTGCAAGATACGCAGTATTTT.

This clone is medium-sized (0.01 to 0.1%). This chain connects TRBV9 to TRBJ2-7; the D is unclear. Germline V lookup: CDR1 SGDLS, CDR2 YYNGEE. The length of the CDR3 is 13 residues. Between the trimmed V and J ends, which lost 0 bases and 3 bases, there was a span of 7 bases. CDR3 bases: TGTGCCAGCAGCGTAGACGGTCTCTACGAGCAGTACTTC. Translated: CASSVDGLYEQYF.

This rearrangement joins TRBV3-1 (or the pseudogene TRBV3-2) to TRBJ2-5, with a tentative D call TRBD1 (6 bases). Between the trimmed V and J ends, which lost 5 bases and 4 bases, there was a span of 8 bases. This CDR3 is 12 amino acids long. CDR1 and CDR2 (germline): LGHDT, YNNKEL (reference sequence). The CDR3 DNA reads TGTGCCAGCAGCGTACAGGGAGAGACCCAGTACTTC. Its translation: CASSVQGETQYF.

V is TRBV19 and J is TRBJ1-2; perhaps TRBD1 as D (6 bases). V gave up 3 bases and J gave up 3 bases, with 14 bases separating them. This CDR3 is built from 15 residues. Germline CDR1 LNHDA, CDR2 SQIVND (reference sequence). The CDR3 nucleotides are TGTGCCAGTAGTATCATTGGGGCAGGGGACTATGGCTACACCTTC. Translating it yields CASSIIGAGDYGYTF. The full variable domain, completed using reference TRBV19 and TRBJ1-2, is DGGITQSPKYLFRKEGQNVTLSCEQNLNHDAMYWYRQDPGQGLRLIYYSQIVNDFQKGDIAEGYSVSREKKESFPLTVTSAQKNPTAFYLCASSIIGAGDYGYTFGSGTRLTVV.

The J gene is TRBJ2-2, the V gene TRBV18; 7 bases match TRBD1. CDR1 and CDR2 from the germline V gene are KGHSH and LQKENI. V lost 3 bases to trimming and J lost 8 bases; unmatched junction nucleotides: 3. The CDR3 contains 13 residues. Here the CDR3 reads CASSPDRVGELFF. CDR3 coding DNA: TGTGCCAGCTCACCTGACAGGGTGGGGGAGCTGTTTTTT. Full variable domain (rest looked up from reference TRBV18 and TRBJ2-2): NAGVMQNPRHLVRRRGQEARLRCSPMKGHSHVYWYRQLPEEGLKFMVYLQKENIIDESGMPKERFSAEFPKEGPSILRIQQVVRGDSAAYFCASSPDRVGELFFGEGSRLTVL.

This clone was counted a few times. J is TRBJ2-7 and V is TRBV6-5, with 11 bases matching TRBD1. This CDR3 has 15 amino acids. With V trimmed by 3 bases and J by 6 bases, 7 bases remained unmatched. The V gene's germline CDR1 is MNHEY and CDR2 SVGAGI. The CDR3 spells CASSYVGQGATEQYF. CDR3 in DNA: TGTGCCAGCAGTTATGTAGGACAGGGGGCTACCGAGCAGTACTTC.

This clone has only a few counts. V usage is TRBV25-1 and J usage is TRBJ1-2, with D possibly TRBD1 on 5 matching bases. The CDR3 spans 14 residues. Trimming took 5 bases from V and 1 from J, leaving 11 bases between them. Germline loops: CDR1 MGHDK, CDR2 SYGVNS. This chain's CDR3 is CASSIGTVNYGYTF. CDR3 in DNA: TGTGCCAGCAGTATTGGGACCGTTAACTATGGCTACACCTTC.

The V and J genes are TRBV2 and TRBJ2-7, with D possibly matching TRBD1 (8 bases). The CDR3 length is 14 residues. Trimming shortened V by 7 bases and J by 3 bases, and 16 bases separated the two germline ends. Germline loops: CDR1 SNHLY, CDR2 FYNNEI. CDR3 sequence reads: CASTLQGGDYEQYF. The CDR3 DNA reads TGTGCCAGCACCCTACAGGGGGGGGACTACGAGCAGTACTTC.

This clone was observed a few times. The DNA of the CDR3 is TGCAGTGCTAGTATTGGGGGAGGGAACGACAATGAGCAGTTCTTC. It is translated as CSASIGGGNDNEQFF. The chain employs TRBV20-1 and TRBJ2-1, with 7 nucleotides matching TRBD2. The CDR3 extends over 15 amino acids. Per the germline V gene, CDR1 is DFQATT and CDR2 is SNEGSKA (reference sequence). V gave up 3 bases and J gave up 5 bases; unmatched junction bases: 10.

V and J are TRBV19 and TRBJ1-3; tentative D call: TRBD1 (6 bases). CDR3 size: 14 residues. Germline V gives CDR1 LNHDA, CDR2 SQIVND (reference sequence). Trimming stripped 6 bases from V and 2 bases from J, with 11 bases between. The CDR3 reads CASSFTGPGNTIYF. CDR3 sequence (DNA): TGTGCCAGTAGCTTCACAGGGCCTGGAAACACCATATATTTT.